These T cell receptor beta chains were read from a single sample in a study of OX40 agonist ivuxolimab in advanced cancers. Assay: immunoSEQ multiplex PCR; the TCRdb copy retains only in-frame clones and omits some. Here the sample spans nearly 60,000 clones, 80% to 90% being singletons. This material consisted of CD4+ or CD8+ T cells sorted from blood, taken in a trial of the OX40 agonist ivuxolimab. The receptors come from an adult with an advanced solid tumor such as melanoma, head and neck, liver or kidney cancer. Both conserved end residues are part of each CDR3. A D gene is named only where the DNA matches it firmly. Size values are once, few and many counts, or a class for expanded clones, and some rows have none.

>TRBD1|TRBV25-1|15|TRBJ1-2|.
CASSEWAGGGYGYTF
TGTGCCAGCAGTGAATGGGCAGGGGGAGGCTATGGCTACACCTTC
>.|TRBV2|13|TRBJ1-6|.
CASTGQGSSPLHF
TGTGCCAGCACGGGGCAGGGGAGTTCACCCCTCCACTTT
>.|TRBV13|14|TRBJ1-1|.
CASSLGRTDTEAFF
TGTGCCAGCAGCTTAGGCCGGACAGACACTGAAGCTTTCTTT
>TRBD2|TRBV7-9|14|TRBJ2-3|.
CASSLAGGGDTQYF
TGTGCCAGCAGCCTAGCGGGAGGGGGAGATACGCAGTATTTT
>.|TRBV19|16|TRBJ2-3|.
CASSNPGERGTDTQYF
TGTGCCAGTAGTAACCCGGGCGAGAGGGGCACAGATACGCAGTATTTT
>TRBD1|TRBV10-1|15|TRBJ1-1|.
CASSDSGGRNTEAFF
TGCGCCAGCAGTGACTCAGGGGGCCGGAACACTGAAGCTTTCTTT
>.|TRBV7-8|17|TRBJ2-1|.
CASSLDLTGTLYNEQFF
TGTGCCAGCAGCCTCGACCTAACCGGGACACTTTACAATGAGCAGTTCTTC
>.|TRBV6-1|14|TRBJ1-5|.
CASSDTGVYQPQHF
TGTGCCAGCAGCGATACAGGTGTGTACCAGCCCCAGCATTTT
>TRBD2|TRBV30|14|TRBJ2-5|.
CAWRTAGGPETQYF
TGTGCCTGGAGGACAGCGGGAGGGCCGGAGACCCAGTACTTC
>.|TRBV28|16|TRBJ1-2|.
CASSWGGGADSYGYTF
TGTGCCAGCAGTTGGGGAGGCGGGGCGGATTCCTATGGCTACACCTTC
>TRBD1|TRBV29-1|13|TRBJ2-1|few
CSVHNTGDNEQFF
TGCAGCGTGCATAATACAGGGGACAATGAGCAGTTCTTC
>.|TRBV19|16|TRBJ2-7|.
CASSIVMETASYEQYF
TGTGCCAGTAGTATAGTAATGGAGACGGCCTCCTACGAGCAGTACTTC
>TRBD1|TRBV28|16|TRBJ1-3|.
CASSYHGTVSGNTIYF
TGTGCCAGCAGTTACCACGGGACAGTATCTGGAAACACCATATATTTT
>TRBD2|TRBV13|17|TRBJ2-3|once
CASSVGLAGDITDTQYF
TGTGCCAGCAGCGTCGGACTAGCGGGAGATATAACAGATACGCAGTATTTT
>.|TRBV18|13|TRBJ2-1|.
CASSPGAAREQFF
TGTGCCAGCTCACCCGGGGCGGCCCGGGAGCAGTTCTTC
>TRBD2|TRBV19|18|TRBJ2-2|.
CASSIIAAGTSGKGELFF
TGTGCCAGTAGTATAATCGCAGCCGGGACTAGCGGTAAAGGGGAGCTGTTTTTT
>TRBD2|TRBV5-1|14|TRBJ2-5|.
CASSPAGTKETQYF
TGCGCCAGCAGCCCAGCGGGAACAAAAGAGACCCAGTACTTC